These 5 T cell receptor beta chains were sequenced from one sample in a study of blood T cell repertoires in COVID-19. Assay: immunoSEQ multiplex PCR; the TCRdb copy retains only in-frame clones and omits some. The table has about 210,000 clones, more than 75% seen once. The sample consisted of peripheral blood. The receptors derive from a woman between 35 and 50 years old with acute or convalescent COVID-19.

The V call is TRBV11-1, the J call TRBJ2-3; maybe TRBD1 (6 bases). CDR1 is SGHAT and CDR2 is FQDESV in the germline V gene (reference sequence). The V end was cut by 6 bases, the J end by 0 bases, with 10 bases between. The CDR3 loop spans 14 amino acids. The DNA of the CDR3 is TGTGCCAGCAGGAACAGGGAGAGCACAGATACGCAGTATTTT. Translation: CASRNRESTDTQYF.

The J gene is TRBJ1-6, the V gene TRBV30; D is undetermined. The V end was cut by 7 bases, the J end by 7 bases, with 11 bases between. The CDR3 is 12 residues long. CDR1 is GTSNPN and CDR2 is SVGIG in the germline V gene (reference sequence). For the CDR3, the DNA is TGTGCCTTATCCCTTCCGAATTCACCCCTCCACTTT. It encodes CALSLPNSPLHF.

The rearrangement uses TRBV19 and TRBJ2-5; 11 nucleotides line up with TRBD1. Trimming at V came to 5 bases and at J to 5 bases, leaving 10 bases not matched to a gene. The CDR3 runs 16 residues. CDR1 and CDR2 from the germline V gene are LNHDA and SQIVND (reference sequence). The CDR3 DNA reads as TGTGCCAGTAGTGCTCGGGGGACAGGGGGTCATGAGACCCAGTACTTC. Translation gives CASSARGTGGHETQYF. The full variable domain, completed using reference TRBV19 and TRBJ2-5, is DGGITQSPKYLFRKEGQNVTLSCEQNLNHDAMYWYRQDPGQGLRLIYYSQIVNDFQKGDIAEGYSVSREKKESFPLTVTSAQKNPTAFYLCASSARGTGGHETQYFGPGTRLLVL.

The rearrangement links TRBV13 to TRBJ2-1; tentative D call: TRBD1 (6 bases). The V end lost 5 bases, the J end lost 2 bases, and 16 bases lay between the germline ends. The germline CDR1 and CDR2 sequences are PRHDT and FYEKMQ (reference sequence). This CDR3 has 16 amino acids. The CDR3: CASSPGRGSAYNEQFF. The CDR3 coding sequence is TGTGCCAGCAGCCCCGGTAGGGGGTCCGCCTACAATGAGCAGTTCTTC.

Only a few counts were recorded for this clone. The V and J genes are TRBV11-2 and TRBJ1-5; D is perhaps TRBD1 (5 bases). Germline V gene lookup returns CDR1 SGHAT and CDR2 FQNNGV. V lost 6 bases, J lost 3 bases, and 15 bases lay in between. The CDR3 runs to 15 residues. The CDR3 DNA follows: TGTGCCAGCAGTTCCCAAGGGGTCTTCAATCAGCCCCAGCATTTT. This sequence encodes CASSSQGVFNQPQHF.